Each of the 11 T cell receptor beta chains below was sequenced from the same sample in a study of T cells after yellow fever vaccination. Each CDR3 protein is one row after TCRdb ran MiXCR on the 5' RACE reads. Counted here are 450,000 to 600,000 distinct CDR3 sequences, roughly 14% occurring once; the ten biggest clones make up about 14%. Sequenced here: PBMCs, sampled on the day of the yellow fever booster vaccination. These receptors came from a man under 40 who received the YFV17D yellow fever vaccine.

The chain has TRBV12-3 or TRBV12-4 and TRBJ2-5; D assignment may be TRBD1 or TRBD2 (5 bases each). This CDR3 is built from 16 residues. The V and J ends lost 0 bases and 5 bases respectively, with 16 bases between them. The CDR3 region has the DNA TGTGCCAGCAGTTTAGCGGTGTCTAGCAGGGTGGAGACCCAGTACTTC. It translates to CASSLAVSSRVETQYF.

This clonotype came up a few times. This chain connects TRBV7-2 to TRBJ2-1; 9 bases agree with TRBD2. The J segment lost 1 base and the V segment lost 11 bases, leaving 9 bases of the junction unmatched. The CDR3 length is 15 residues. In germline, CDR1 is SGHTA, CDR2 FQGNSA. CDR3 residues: CASQASGISYNEQFF. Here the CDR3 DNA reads TGTGCCTCGCAGGCTAGCGGGATATCCTACAATGAGCAGTTCTTC.

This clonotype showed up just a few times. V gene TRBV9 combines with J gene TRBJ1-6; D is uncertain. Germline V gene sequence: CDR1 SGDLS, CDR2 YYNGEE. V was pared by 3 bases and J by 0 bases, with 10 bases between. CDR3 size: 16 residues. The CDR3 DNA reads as TGTGCCAGCAGCGGTGCCCAGAGCTCCTATAATTCACCCCTCCACTTT. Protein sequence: CASSGAQSSYNSPLHF.

The CDR3 here is CASSKRLQGFHEQYF. The CDR3 DNA reads as TGTGCCAGCAGTAAGAGATTACAGGGGTTCCACGAGCAGTACTTC. The chain is built from TRBV25-1 and TRBJ2-7, with 7 bases lining up with TRBD1. Per the germline V gene, CDR1 is MGHDK and CDR2 is SYGVNS. The V and J ends lost 5 bases and 5 bases, in that order; junction bases with no gene match: 12. The CDR3 length is 15 residues.

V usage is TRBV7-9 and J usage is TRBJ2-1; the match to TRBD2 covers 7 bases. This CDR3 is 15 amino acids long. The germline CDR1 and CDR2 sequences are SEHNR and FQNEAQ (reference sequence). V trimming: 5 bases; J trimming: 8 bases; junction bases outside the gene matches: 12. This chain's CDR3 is CASSPRERGIDEQFF. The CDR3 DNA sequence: TGTGCCAGCAGCCCGAGGGAGCGGGGAATCGATGAGCAGTTCTTC.

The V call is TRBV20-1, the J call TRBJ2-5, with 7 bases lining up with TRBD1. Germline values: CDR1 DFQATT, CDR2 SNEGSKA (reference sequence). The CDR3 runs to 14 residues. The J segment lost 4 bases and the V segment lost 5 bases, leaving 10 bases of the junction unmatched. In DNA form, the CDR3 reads TGCAGTGCTCTTTGGACAGGACGGGGAGAGACCCAGTACTTC. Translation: CSALWTGRGETQYF.

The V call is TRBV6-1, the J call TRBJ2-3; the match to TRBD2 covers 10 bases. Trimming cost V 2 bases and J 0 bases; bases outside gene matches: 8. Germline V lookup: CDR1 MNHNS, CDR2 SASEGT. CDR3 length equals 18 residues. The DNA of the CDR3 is TGTGCCAGCAGTGAAAGAAGCGGGAGGGTCCCTAGCACAGATACGCAGTATTTT. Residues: CASSERSGRVPSTDTQYF.

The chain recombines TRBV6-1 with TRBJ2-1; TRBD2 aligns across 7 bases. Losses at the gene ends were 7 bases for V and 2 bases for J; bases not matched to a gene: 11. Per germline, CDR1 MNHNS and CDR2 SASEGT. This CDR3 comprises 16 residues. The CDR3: CASIRGGRATYNEQFF. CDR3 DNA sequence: TGTGCCAGCATACGTGGTGGGAGGGCTACCTACAATGAGCAGTTCTTC.

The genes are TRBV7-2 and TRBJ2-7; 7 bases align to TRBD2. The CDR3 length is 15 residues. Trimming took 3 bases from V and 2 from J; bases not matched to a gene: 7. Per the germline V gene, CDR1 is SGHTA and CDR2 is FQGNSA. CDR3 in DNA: TGTGCCAGCAGCTTTAAAGCGGGGAGTACCTACGAGCAGTACTTC. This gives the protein CASSFKAGSTYEQYF.

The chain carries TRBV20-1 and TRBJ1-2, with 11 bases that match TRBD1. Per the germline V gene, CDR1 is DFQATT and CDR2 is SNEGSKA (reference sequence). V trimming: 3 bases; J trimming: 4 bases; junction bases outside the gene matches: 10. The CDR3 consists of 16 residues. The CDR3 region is CSARPSGQGAGYGYTF. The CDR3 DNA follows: TGCAGTGCTAGGCCGTCCGGACAGGGGGCGGGCTATGGCTACACCTTC.

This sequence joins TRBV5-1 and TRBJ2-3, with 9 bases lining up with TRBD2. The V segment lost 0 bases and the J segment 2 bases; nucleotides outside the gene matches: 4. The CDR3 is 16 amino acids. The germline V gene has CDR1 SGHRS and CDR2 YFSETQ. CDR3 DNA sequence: TGCGCCAGCAGCTTGGCTCTAGCGGGGACCACAGATACGCAGTATTTT. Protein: CASSLALAGTTDTQYF.